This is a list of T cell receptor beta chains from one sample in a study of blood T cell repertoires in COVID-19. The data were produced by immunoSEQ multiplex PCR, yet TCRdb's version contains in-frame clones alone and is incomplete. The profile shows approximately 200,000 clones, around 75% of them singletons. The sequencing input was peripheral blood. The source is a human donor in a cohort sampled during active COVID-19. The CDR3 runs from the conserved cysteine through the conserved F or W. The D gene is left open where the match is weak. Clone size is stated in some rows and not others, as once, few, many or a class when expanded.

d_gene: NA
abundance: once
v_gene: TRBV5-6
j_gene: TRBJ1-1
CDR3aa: CASSFPGEAFF
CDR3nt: TGTGCCAGCAGCTTCCCAGGGGAAGCTTTCTTT

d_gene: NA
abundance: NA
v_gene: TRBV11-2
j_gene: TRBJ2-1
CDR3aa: CASSLDRSSNEQFF
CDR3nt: TGTGCCAGCAGCTTAGATCGGAGTAGCAATGAGCAGTTCTTC

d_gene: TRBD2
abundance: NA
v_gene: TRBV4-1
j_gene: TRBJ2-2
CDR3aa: CASSQDTAGGNTGELFF
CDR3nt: TGCGCCAGCAGCCAAGATACCGCGGGAGGTAACACCGGGGAGCTGTTTTTT

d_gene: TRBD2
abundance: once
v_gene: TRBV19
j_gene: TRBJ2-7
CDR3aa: CASSRLASYEQYF
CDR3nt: TGTGCCAGTAGCAGACTAGCTTCCTACGAGCAGTACTTC

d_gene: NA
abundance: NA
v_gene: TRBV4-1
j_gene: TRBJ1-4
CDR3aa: CASKGGAKEKLFF
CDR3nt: TGCGCCAGCAAAGGTGGGGCGAAGGAAAAACTGTTTTTT

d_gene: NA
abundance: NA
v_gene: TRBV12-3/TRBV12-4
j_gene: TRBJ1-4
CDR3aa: CASSFGQLELFF
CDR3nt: TGTGCCAGCAGTTTCGGACAGCTAGAACTGTTTTTT

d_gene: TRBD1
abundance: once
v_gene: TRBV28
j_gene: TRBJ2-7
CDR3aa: CASRLDRVHEQYF
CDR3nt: TGTGCCAGCAGGTTGGACAGGGTACACGAGCAGTACTTC

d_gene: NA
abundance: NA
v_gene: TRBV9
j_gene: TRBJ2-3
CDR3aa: CASSPSPARSVADTQYF
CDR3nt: TGTGCCAGCAGCCCCAGTCCAGCGAGATCTGTAGCAGATACGCAGTATTTT

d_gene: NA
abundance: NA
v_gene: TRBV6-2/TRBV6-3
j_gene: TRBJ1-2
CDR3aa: CASSSTGSYGYTF
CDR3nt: TGTGCCAGCAGTTCGACGGGGAGCTATGGCTACACCTTC

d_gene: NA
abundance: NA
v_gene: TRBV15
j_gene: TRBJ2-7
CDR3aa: CATSRIRTLWSSYEQYF
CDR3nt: TGTGCCACCAGCAGGATCCGAACACTCTGGAGCTCCTACGAGCAGTACTTC

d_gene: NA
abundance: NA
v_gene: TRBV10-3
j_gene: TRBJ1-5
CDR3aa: CAISESKGGTQHF
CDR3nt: TGTGCCATCAGTGAGTCGAAGGGAGGAACCCAGCATTTT

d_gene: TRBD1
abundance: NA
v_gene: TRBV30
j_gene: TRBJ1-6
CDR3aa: CAWRAPTGGNRSPLHF
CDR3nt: TGTGCCTGGAGGGCCCCCACAGGGGGCAATAGGTCACCCCTCCACTTT

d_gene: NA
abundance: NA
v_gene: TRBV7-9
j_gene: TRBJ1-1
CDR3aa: CASSLQGRDTEAFF
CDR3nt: TGTGCCAGCAGCTTACAGGGGAGGGACACTGAAGCTTTCTTT

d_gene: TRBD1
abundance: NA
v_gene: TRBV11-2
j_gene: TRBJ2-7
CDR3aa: CASSFVPGQRYEQYF
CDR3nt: TGTGCCAGCAGCTTTGTCCCGGGACAGCGGTACGAGCAGTACTTC

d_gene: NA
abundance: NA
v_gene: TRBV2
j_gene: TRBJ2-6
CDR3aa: CASSEEGAGANVLTF
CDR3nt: TGTGCCAGCAGTGAAGAGGGGGCTGGGGCCAACGTCCTGACTTTC

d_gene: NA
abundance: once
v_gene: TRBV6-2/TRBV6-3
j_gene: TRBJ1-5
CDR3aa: CASSYSTGGPGNQPQHF
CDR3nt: TGTGCCAGCAGTTACTCGACGGGGGGACCAGGAAATCAGCCCCAGCATTTT

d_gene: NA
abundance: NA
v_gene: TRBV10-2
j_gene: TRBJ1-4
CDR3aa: CASSELTHEEKLFF
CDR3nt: TGCGCCAGCAGTGAATTAACCCATGAGGAAAAACTGTTTTTT

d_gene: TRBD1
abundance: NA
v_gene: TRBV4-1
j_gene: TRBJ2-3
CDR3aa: CASSRQGDTDTQYF
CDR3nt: TGCGCCAGCAGCCGGCAGGGGGACACAGATACGCAGTATTTT

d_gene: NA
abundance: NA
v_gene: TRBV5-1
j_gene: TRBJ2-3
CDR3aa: CASALDGTSTDTQYF
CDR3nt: TGCGCCAGCGCCTTGGACGGTACTAGCACAGATACGCAGTATTTT

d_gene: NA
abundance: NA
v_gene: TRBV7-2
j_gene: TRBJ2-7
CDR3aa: CASSLGPPPREQYF
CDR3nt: TGTGCCAGCAGCTTAGGCCCCCCCCCGCGGGAGCAGTACTTC

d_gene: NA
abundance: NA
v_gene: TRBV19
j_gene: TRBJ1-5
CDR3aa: CASAASNQPQHF
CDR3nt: TGTGCCAGTGCAGCGAGCAATCAGCCCCAGCATTTT

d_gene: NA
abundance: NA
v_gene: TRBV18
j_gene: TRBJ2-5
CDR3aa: CASSPLGTRQETQYF
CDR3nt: TGTGCCAGCTCACCATTAGGGACAAGGCAAGAGACCCAGTACTTC

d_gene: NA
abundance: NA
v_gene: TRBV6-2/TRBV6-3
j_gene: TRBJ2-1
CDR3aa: CASRPQGRYNEQFF
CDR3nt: TGTGCCAGCAGGCCTCAGGGGCGCTACAATGAGCAGTTCTTC

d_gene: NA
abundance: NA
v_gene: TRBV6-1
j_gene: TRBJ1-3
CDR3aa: CASSEGQVAGNTIYF
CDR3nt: TGTGCCAGCAGTGAAGGACAGGTGGCCGGAAACACCATATATTTT

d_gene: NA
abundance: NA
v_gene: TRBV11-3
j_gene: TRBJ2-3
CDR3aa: CASSASSLYTDTQYF
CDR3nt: TGTGCCAGCAGCGCATCTAGCCTATACACAGATACGCAGTATTTT

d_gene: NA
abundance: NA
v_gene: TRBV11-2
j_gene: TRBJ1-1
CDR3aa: CASSLNRLNTEAFF
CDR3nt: TGTGCCAGCAGCTTAAACAGATTGAACACTGAAGCTTTCTTT

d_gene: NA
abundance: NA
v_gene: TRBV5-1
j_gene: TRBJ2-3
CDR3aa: CASSLVGRTDTQYF
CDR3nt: TGCGCCAGCAGCTTGGTGGGCCGGACAGATACGCAGTATTTT

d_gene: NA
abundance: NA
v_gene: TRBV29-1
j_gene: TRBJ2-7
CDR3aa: CSVRTGKTYEQYF
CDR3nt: TGCAGCGTCCGGACGGGAAAGACCTACGAGCAGTACTTC

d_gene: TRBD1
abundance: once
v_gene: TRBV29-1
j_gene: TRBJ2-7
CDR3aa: CSVGSGGSYEQYF
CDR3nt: TGCAGCGTTGGCTCAGGGGGCTCCTACGAGCAGTACTTC

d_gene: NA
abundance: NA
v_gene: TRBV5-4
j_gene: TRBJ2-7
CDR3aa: CASSLEVSGKAYEQYF
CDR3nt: TGTGCCAGCAGCTTGGAGGTTAGCGGAAAAGCCTACGAGCAGTACTTC

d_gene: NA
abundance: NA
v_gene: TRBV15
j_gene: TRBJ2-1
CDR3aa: CATSRGAASYNEQFF
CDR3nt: TGTGCCACCAGCAGAGGGGCAGCATCCTACAATGAGCAGTTCTTC

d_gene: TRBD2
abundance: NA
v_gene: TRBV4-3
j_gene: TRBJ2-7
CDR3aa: CASSQVLAGEQYF
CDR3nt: TGCGCCAGCAGCCAAGTGCTAGCGGGCGAGCAGTACTTC

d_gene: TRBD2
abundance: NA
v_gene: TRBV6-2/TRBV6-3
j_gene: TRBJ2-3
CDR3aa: CASSYGLAGRSTQYF
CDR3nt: TGTGCCAGCAGTTACGGCCTAGCGGGAAGGAGTACGCAGTATTTT

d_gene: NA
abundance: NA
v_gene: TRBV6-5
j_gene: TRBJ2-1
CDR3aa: CASSYSIRAEQFF
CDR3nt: TGTGCCAGCAGTTACTCGATCCGAGCCGAGCAGTTCTTC

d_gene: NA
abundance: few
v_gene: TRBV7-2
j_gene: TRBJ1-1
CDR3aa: CASSLERRTNTEAFF
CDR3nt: TGTGCCAGCAGCTTAGAAAGGAGGACCAACACTGAAGCTTTCTTT

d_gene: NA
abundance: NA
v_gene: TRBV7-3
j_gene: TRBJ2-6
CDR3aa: CASTPGGSPNSGANVLTF
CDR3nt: TGTGCCAGCACCCCGGGGGGCAGCCCCAACTCTGGGGCCAACGTCCTGACTTTC

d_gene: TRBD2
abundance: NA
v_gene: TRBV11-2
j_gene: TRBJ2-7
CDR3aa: CASSSRTSSEQYF
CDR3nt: TGTGCCAGCAGCTCAAGGACTAGTTCCGAGCAGTACTTC

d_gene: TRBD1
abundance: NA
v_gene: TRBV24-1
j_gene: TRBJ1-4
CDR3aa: CATSDPPGTGNEKLFF
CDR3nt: TGTGCCACCAGTGATCCCCCCGGGACAGGGAATGAAAAACTGTTTTTT

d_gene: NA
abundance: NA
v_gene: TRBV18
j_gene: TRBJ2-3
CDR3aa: CASSPRGTVLTDTQYF
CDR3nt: TGTGCCAGCTCACCAAGGGGGACGGTTCTCACAGATACGCAGTATTTT

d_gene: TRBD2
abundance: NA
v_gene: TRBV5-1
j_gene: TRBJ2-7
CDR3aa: CASKGLAGTYEQYF
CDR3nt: TGCGCCAGCAAGGGACTAGCGGGGACCTACGAGCAGTACTTC

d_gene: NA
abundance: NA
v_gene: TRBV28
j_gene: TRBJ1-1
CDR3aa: CASIPRPITRAAFF
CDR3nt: TGTGCCAGCATCCCCCGGCCCATCACTAGGGCAGCTTTCTTT

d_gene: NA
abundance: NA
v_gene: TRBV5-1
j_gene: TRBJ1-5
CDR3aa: CASSPGTSYSNQPQHF
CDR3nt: TGCGCCAGCAGCCCCGGGACATCATATAGCAATCAGCCCCAGCATTTT

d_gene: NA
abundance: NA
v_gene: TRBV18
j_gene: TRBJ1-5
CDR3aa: CASSLAVQGRNQPQHF
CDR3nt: TGTGCCAGCTCACTTGCTGTACAGGGTCGCAATCAGCCCCAGCATTTT

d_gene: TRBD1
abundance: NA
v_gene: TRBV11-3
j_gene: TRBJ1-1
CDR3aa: CASSFDRDTEAFF
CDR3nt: TGTGCCAGCAGCTTCGACAGGGACACTGAAGCTTTCTTT

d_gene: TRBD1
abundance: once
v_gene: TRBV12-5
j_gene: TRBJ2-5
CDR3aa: CASGLAGTGGRETQYF
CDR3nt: TGTGCTAGTGGTTTGGCAGGGACAGGGGGTAGAGAGACCCAGTACTTC

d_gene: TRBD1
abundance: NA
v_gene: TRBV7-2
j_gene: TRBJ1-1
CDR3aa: CASSLVGGLYTEAFF
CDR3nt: TGTGCCAGCAGCTTAGTAGGGGGCCTGTACACTGAAGCTTTCTTT

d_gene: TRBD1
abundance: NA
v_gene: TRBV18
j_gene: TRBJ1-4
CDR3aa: CASSRGDRGLEKLFF
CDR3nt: TGTGCCAGCTCACGAGGGGACAGGGGATTAGAAAAACTGTTTTTT

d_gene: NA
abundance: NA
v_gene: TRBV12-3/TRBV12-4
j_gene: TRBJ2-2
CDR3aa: CASSVRGTGELFF
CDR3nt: TGTGCCAGCAGTGTCAGGGGCACCGGGGAGCTGTTTTTT

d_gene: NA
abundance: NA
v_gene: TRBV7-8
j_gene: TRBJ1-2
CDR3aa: CASSSTGNYGYTF
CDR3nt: TGTGCCAGCAGCTCCACAGGCAACTATGGCTACACCTTC

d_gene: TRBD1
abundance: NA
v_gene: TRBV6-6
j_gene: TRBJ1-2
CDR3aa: CASTSRGQGVSGYTF
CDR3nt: TGTGCCAGCACCTCCCGGGGACAGGGAGTGAGCGGCTACACCTTC

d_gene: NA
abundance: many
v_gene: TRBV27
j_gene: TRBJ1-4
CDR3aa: CASSLIGGDANEKLFF
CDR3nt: TGTGCCAGCAGCCTTATCGGCGGGGATGCTAATGAAAAACTGTTTTTT

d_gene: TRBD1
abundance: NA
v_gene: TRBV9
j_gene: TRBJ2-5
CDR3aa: CASSVAGTGNGKTQYF
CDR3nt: TGTGCCAGCAGCGTAGCCGGGACAGGGAACGGGAAGACCCAGTACTTC

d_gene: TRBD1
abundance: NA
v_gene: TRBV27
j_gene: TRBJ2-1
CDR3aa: CASSLLDRGSYNEQFF
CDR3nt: TGTGCCAGCAGTTTACTTGACAGGGGGTCCTACAATGAGCAGTTCTTC

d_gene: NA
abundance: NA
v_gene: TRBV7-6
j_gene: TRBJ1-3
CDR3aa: CASSSPLGGGLGNTIYF
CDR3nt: TGTGCCAGCAGCTCCCCCCTGGGGGGGGGCCTTGGAAACACCATATATTTT

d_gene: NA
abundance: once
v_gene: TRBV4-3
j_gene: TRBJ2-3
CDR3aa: CASSQDGAGASTDTQYF
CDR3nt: TGCGCCAGCAGCCAAGATGGGGCAGGGGCTTCGACAGATACGCAGTATTTT

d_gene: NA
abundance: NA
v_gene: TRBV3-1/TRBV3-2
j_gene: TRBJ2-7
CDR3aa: CASSRASYGSYEQYF
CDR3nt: TGTGCCAGCAGCCGGGCGTCTTATGGAAGCTACGAGCAGTACTTC

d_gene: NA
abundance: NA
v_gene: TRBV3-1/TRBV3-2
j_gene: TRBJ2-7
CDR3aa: CASNSEQYF
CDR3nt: TGTGCCAGCAACTCCGAGCAGTACTTC

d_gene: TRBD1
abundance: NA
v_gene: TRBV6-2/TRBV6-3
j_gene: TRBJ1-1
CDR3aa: CASSYDRVNTEAFF
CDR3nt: TGTGCCAGCAGTTACGACAGGGTGAACACTGAAGCTTTCTTT

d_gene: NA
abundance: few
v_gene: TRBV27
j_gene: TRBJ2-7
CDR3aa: CASRRQALAYEQYF
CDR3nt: TGTGCCAGCAGGCGACAGGCCTTAGCCTACGAGCAGTACTTC

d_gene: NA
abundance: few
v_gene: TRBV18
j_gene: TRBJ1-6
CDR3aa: CASSPLGAAFNSPLHF
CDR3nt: TGTGCCAGCTCACCACTTGGGGCAGCTTTTAATTCACCCCTCCACTTT